This T cell receptor beta chain is drawn from a study of cytomegalovirus exposure and HLA in healthy donors. The study, taken as a whole, reports: On later analysis, the bulk of CMV-associated TCR beta chains appeared to be HLA-restricted. In vitro assays verified that a few CMV-associated chains recognized CMV antigens specifically. Presence/absence analyses assumed roughly uniform sequencing depth across donors, which may not hold.

Amplification used 60 Vbeta primers and 13 Jbeta primers. Generated by immunoSEQ multiplex PCR, the TCRdb table keeps only in-frame clones and is missing some. The profile covers under 200,000 clones, with 73% appearing a single time and 1.8% taken by the ten largest. Likely unrecorded immune exposures existed in these nominally healthy donors. Concerning this clone itself: Its target is unknown.

There are 15 residues in the CDR3. J was trimmed by 7 bases and V by 6 bases; bases with no gene match: 4. CDR1 and CDR2 (germline): ENHRY, SYGVKD. The chain carries TRBV10-3 and TRBJ2-1; 15 positions agree with TRBD2. The sequencing sample was made of PBMCs. This TCR came from a woman between 25 and 40 years old in good health and CMV-seronegative. The CDR3 nucleotides are TGTGCCATCAGCGGACTAGCGGGGGGGCAGAATGAGCAGTTCTTC. It translates to CAISGLAGGQNEQFF.